These 13 T cell receptor beta chains came from one sample sequenced in a study of T-cell memory formation after mild COVID-19. One entry per CDR3 protein, called by TCRdb with MiXCR from the 5' RACE reads. This sample has more than 150,000 distinct CDR3 sequences, with around a fifth found just once. The sequencing input was PBMCs or a T cell subset sorted from them (not recorded which). Receptors originate from an adult woman who had mild COVID-19 (a few samples of this study predate the infection). Cell type and time point are not known.

The CDR3 protein is CAISDPRTVNQPQHF. In DNA, the CDR3 is TGTGCCATCAGTGACCCCAGGACAGTTAATCAGCCCCAGCATTTT. The chain uses TRBV10-3 and TRBJ1-5; TRBD1 is a possible D gene (6 bases). The CDR3 spans 15 residues. CDR1 ENHRY and CDR2 SYGVKD come from the germline V gene. Trimming took 3 bases from V and 4 from J, leaving 13 bases between them.

The rearrangement links TRBV7-9 to TRBJ2-5; 8 positions agree with TRBD1. The CDR3 has 16 amino acids. V lost 5 bases and J lost 5; bases outside the gene matches: 13. Germline V lookup: CDR1 SEHNR, CDR2 FQNEAQ (reference sequence). The CDR3 region has the DNA TGTGCCAGCAGCCTCCGCCCGGACAGGGCTCAGGAGACCCAGTACTTC. As protein: CASSLRPDRAQETQYF.

In this sample, this clonotype turned up a few times. The chain is built from TRBV5-1 and TRBJ2-2; TRBD2 matches 8 bases. V shed 1 base and J 3 bases; nucleotides not matched to a gene: 5. The germline gives CDR1 SGHRS, CDR2 YFSETQ. The CDR3 is made up of 16 amino acids. The DNA of the CDR3 is TGCGCCAGCAGCTTGATCTGGGGACTAGACACCGGGGAGCTGTTTTTT. Translating it yields CASSLIWGLDTGELFF.

This clonotype was seen ten or more times. The rearrangement uses TRBV6-5 and TRBJ2-1; D unclear. This CDR3 has 11 residues. Per the germline V gene, CDR1 is MNHEY and CDR2 is SVGAGI. V was trimmed by 7 bases and J by 5 bases, leaving 6 bases between them. The CDR3 is CASKLNNEQFF. In DNA, the CDR3 is TGTGCCAGCAAACTAAACAATGAGCAGTTCTTC.

CDR3 nucleotides: TGCGCCAGCAGCCAAGACAGGCAGTACAATGAAAAACTGTTTTTT. It is translated as CASSQDRQYNEKLFF. The genes are TRBV4-3 and TRBJ1-4; D unclear. CDR3 length: 15 amino acids. Between the trimmed V and J ends, which lost 0 bases and 5 bases, there was a span of 10 bases. Per germline, CDR1 LGHNA and CDR2 YSLEER.

The rearrangement joins TRBV7-9 to TRBJ2-1, with 7 nucleotides matching TRBD2. This CDR3 contains 18 residues. CDR1 is SEHNR, CDR2 FQNEAQ, per germline (reference sequence). J was trimmed by 1 base and V by 1 base; bases with no gene match: 10. The CDR3 DNA sequence: TGTGCCAGCAGCTTAGTGGCGGGAGCGGTGATGTCCTACAATGAGCAGTTCTTC. Protein sequence: CASSLVAGAVMSYNEQFF.

The rearrangement joins TRBV7-9 to TRBJ2-5, with D maybe TRBD2 (6 bases). The germline V gene encodes CDR1 SEHNR and CDR2 FQNEAQ (reference sequence). CDR3 size: 14 residues. The V end lost 7 bases, the J end lost 5 bases, and 17 bases lay between the germline ends. Here the CDR3 DNA reads TGTGCCAGCACAGGAAAGGAGGGCCGGGAGACCCAGTACTTC. It is translated as CASTGKEGRETQYF.

V and J are TRBV29-1 and TRBJ2-1, with 10 bases fitting TRBD2. CDR3 length: 14 amino acids. The V and J ends lost 3 bases and 5 bases, in that order; junction bases with no gene match: 4. CDR1 is SQVTM and CDR2 is ANQGSEA in the germline V gene. CDR3 region: CSVEVGTSDNEQFF. The CDR3 DNA is TGCAGCGTTGAGGTGGGGACTAGCGACAATGAGCAGTTCTTC.

The rearrangement uses TRBV7-6 and TRBJ2-5; D perhaps matches TRBD2 (7 bases). The CDR3 totals 15 residues. Germline values: CDR1 SGHVS, CDR2 FNYEAQ. Trimming left V 0 bases short and J 2 bases short, with 10 bases between. The CDR3 coding sequence is TGTGCCAGCAGCTTAGCGGGAGGGGGGCAAGAGACCCAGTACTTC. The encoded protein is CASSLAGGGQETQYF. The entire variable domain, with the rest obtained from reference TRBV7-6 and TRBJ2-5, is as follows: GAGVSQSPRYKVTKRGQDVALRCDPISGHVSLYWYRQALGQGPEFLTYFNYEAQQDKSGLPNDRFSAERPEGSISTLTIQRTEQRDSAMYRCASSLAGGGQETQYFGPGTRLLVL.

The chain joins TRBV7-9 to TRBJ1-5; maybe TRBD1 (5 bases). V was cut by 1 base and J by 6 bases, with 13 bases left in between. The CDR3 covers 15 residues. CDR1 and CDR2 from the germline V gene are SEHNR and FQNEAQ (reference sequence). The CDR3 protein is CASSLEFQGPQPQHF. The CDR3 DNA sequence: TGTGCCAGCAGCTTAGAATTCCAGGGACCTCAGCCCCAGCATTTT. The variable domain in full, completed from reference TRBV7-9 and TRBJ1-5, reads DTGVSQNPRHKITKRGQNVTFRCDPISEHNRLYWYRQTLGQGPEFLTYFQNEAQLEKSRLLSDRFSAERPKGSFSTLEIQRTEQGDSAMYLCASSLEFQGPQPQHFGDGTRLSIL.

The chain employs TRBV6-5 and TRBJ1-1; unclear D gene. This CDR3 is 15 amino acids long. Trimming cost V 7 bases and J 3 bases, with 18 bases left between them. Germline V gives CDR1 MNHEY, CDR2 SVGAGI. DNA of the CDR3: TGTGCCAGCATAGGGTCGGAGGCCGGTGACACTGAAGCTTTCTTT. Translation: CASIGSEAGDTEAFF.

The rearrangement joins TRBV7-9 to TRBJ1-2; D is uncertain. The CDR3 is made up of 14 amino acids. V was pared by 2 bases and J by 4 bases, with 11 bases between. CDR1 and CDR2 (germline): SEHNR, FQNEAQ (reference sequence). The CDR3 spells CASSLSLVSYGYTF. The CDR3 DNA is TGTGCCAGCAGCTTATCCCTGGTTTCCTATGGCTACACCTTC.

Details on this clonotype: The junction departs from the called germline gene at one end, perhaps through a read error. DNA of the CDR3: TGCAGTGCTAGGGACAATTTCTTC. Translation: CSARDNFF. The chain employs TRBV20-1 and TRBJ1-2, with D perhaps matching TRBD1 (5 bases). The CDR3 totals 8 residues. CDR1 is DFQATT and CDR2 is SNEGSKA in the germline V gene (reference sequence).